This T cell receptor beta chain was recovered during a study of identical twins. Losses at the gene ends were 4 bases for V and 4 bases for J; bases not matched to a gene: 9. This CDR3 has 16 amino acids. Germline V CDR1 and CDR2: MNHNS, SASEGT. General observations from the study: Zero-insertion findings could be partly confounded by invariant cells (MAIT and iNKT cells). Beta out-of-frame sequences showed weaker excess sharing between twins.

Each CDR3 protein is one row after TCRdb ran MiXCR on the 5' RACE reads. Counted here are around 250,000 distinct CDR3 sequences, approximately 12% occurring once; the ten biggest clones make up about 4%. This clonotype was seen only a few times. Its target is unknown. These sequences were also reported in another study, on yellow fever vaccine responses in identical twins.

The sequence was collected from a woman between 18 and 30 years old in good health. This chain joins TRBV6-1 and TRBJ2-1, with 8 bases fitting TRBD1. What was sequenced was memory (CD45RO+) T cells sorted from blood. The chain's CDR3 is CASSGGTGRRYNEQFF. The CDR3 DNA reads TGTGCCAGCAGTGGAGGGACAGGCCGTCGATACAATGAGCAGTTCTTC.